This is a list of T cell receptor beta chains from one sample in a study of T cells in Graves' hyperthyroidism and ophthalmopathy. TCRdb used MiXCR to reprocess the multiplex PCR reads, holding one entry per CDR3 protein. In the table there are 340,000 or so distinct CDR3 sequences, roughly 15% of which are singletons. The sequencing input was blood. Every receptor here comes from a young man with Graves' hyperthyroidism. Each CDR3 is given with its conserved first and last residue. The D gene is left open where the match is weak.

d_gene,len,j_gene,v_gene,CDR3aa
TRBD1,15,TRBJ1-2,TRBV27,CASSPDRVSIYGYTF
NA,14,TRBJ2-7,TRBV3-1,CASSQPGEINEQYF
NA,15,TRBJ2-5,TRBV5-1,CASSFPGTRAETQYF
NA,15,TRBJ1-1,TRBV28,CASSLGGILYTEAFF
NA,12,TRBJ2-5,TRBV29-1,CSVERRQETQYF
TRBD1,12,TRBJ2-1,TRBV7-8,CASSSDRGEQFF
NA,17,TRBJ2-3,TRBV9,CASSSHRGSGPTDTQYF
TRBD1,14,TRBJ1-2,TRBV27,CASSIPDRGYGYTF
TRBD1,15,TRBJ1-1,TRBV12-3/TRBV12-4,CASSSTGGIGTEAFF
NA,14,TRBJ2-7,TRBV30,CAWSVPSGGYEQYF
TRBD2,14,TRBJ2-3,TRBV29-1,CSVEVGLAGDTQYF
TRBD1,14,TRBJ1-2,TRBV11-2,CASSLTRDREGYTF
NA,14,TRBJ2-2,TRBV30,CARRTRGNTGELFF
NA,15,TRBJ2-6,TRBV29-1,CSVGGASSGANVLTF
NA,13,TRBJ1-2,TRBV5-1,CASSSQGSDGYTF
NA,15,TRBJ2-1,TRBV12-3/TRBV12-4,CASSLAPAGTNEQFF
TRBD1,13,TRBJ1-1,TRBV30,CAWMGQLGTEAFF
TRBD2,16,TRBJ2-3,TRBV9,CASSVEPSGGRDTQYF
TRBD2,15,TRBJ2-2,TRBV5-6,CASSFPGLAVGELFF
TRBD2,15,TRBJ2-5,TRBV6-1,CASSTTGGTSGTQYF
NA,12,TRBJ2-1,TRBV30,CAWAPSIGEQFF
NA,17,TRBJ1-2,TRBV29-1,CSAADSGTSFANYGYTF
NA,12,TRBJ2-7,TRBV27,CASSPPGPEQYF
NA,15,TRBJ1-5,TRBV12-5,CASGLVRPTYQPQHF
TRBD1,13,TRBJ2-7,TRBV4-1,CASSQAQGAEQYF
NA,14,TRBJ2-2,TRBV12-3/TRBV12-4,CASSPPNGAGELFF
TRBD2,15,TRBJ2-3,TRBV6-1,CASSATRAGDDTQYF
NA,14,TRBJ1-1,TRBV11-1,CASSPLGSYTEAFF
NA,14,TRBJ2-2,TRBV2,CASSRLANTGELFF
NA,14,TRBJ2-7,TRBV10-1,CASSESRADYEQYF
NA,13,TRBJ2-7,TRBV29-1,CSVALSGIYEQYF
TRBD1,13,TRBJ1-5,TRBV20-1,CSATDRVGQPQHF
NA,13,TRBJ2-2,TRBV20-1,CSAKKLGTGELFF
TRBD1,15,TRBJ1-2,TRBV11-2,CASSGTGTGSYGYTF
NA,14,TRBJ2-1,TRBV6-1,CACFGGVLMDEQFF
TRBD1,15,TRBJ1-5,TRBV4-1,CASSQGTGLNQPQHF
NA,11,TRBJ2-1,TRBV3-1,CASSQAYEQFF
TRBD1,16,TRBJ2-2,TRBV28,CASSPHRGQNTGELFF
TRBD1,12,TRBJ2-1,TRBV28,CASRRDRVEQFF
TRBD2,14,TRBJ2-7,TRBV7-9,CASSSLTSGRGQYF
TRBD2,16,TRBJ2-1,TRBV5-1,CASSPLAGGTDNEQFF
TRBD2,13,TRBJ2-1,TRBV30,CAWTTSVIYEQFF
NA,14,TRBJ2-7,TRBV7-9,CASSLTSISAEQYF
TRBD1,16,TRBJ1-1,TRBV18,CASSPNGDRGYTEAFF
TRBD2,16,TRBJ2-3,TRBV19,CASSISGAGGRDTQYF
TRBD2,16,TRBJ2-2,TRBV6-6,CASSYRLAGNTGELFF
TRBD2,15,TRBJ2-1,TRBV19,CASSIVAGEVNEQFF
NA,13,TRBJ2-1,TRBV29-1,CSVVWISYNEQFF
NA,11,TRBJ1-1,TRBV20-1,CSARTRTEAFF
TRBD1,14,TRBJ2-3,TRBV2,CASSPQGATDTQYF
NA,13,TRBJ2-5,TRBV12-3/TRBV12-4,CASSPGYQETQYF
NA,17,TRBJ2-7,TRBV20-1,CSASLKGIGWLAYEQYF
NA,15,TRBJ2-3,TRBV5-1,CASSAELSGGDTQYF
NA,12,TRBJ2-2,TRBV5-6,CASSPAPGELFF
NA,13,TRBJ1-5,TRBV12-3/TRBV12-4,CASNAGGNQPQHF
NA,14,TRBJ2-2,TRBV9,CASSVGGGNGELFF
NA,13,TRBJ1-1,TRBV30,CAWSAGGSTEAFF
NA,11,TRBJ2-1,TRBV2,CASSGGAEQFF